The rows below give T cell receptor beta chains drawn from one sample of a study of T cells of healthy individuals. One entry per CDR3 protein results from TCRdb running MiXCR on the 5' RACE reads. The sample consists of about 57,000 distinct CDR3 sequences, 16% of them appearing once. These receptor sequences come from a human donor in good health. CDR3s include the opening cysteine and the closing phenylalanine or tryptophan. A D gene is named only where the DNA matches it firmly. Only part of the rows carry a size: once, few, many, or a class if the clone is expanded.

D gene	clone size	CDR3 length	V gene	J gene	CDR3 protein	CDR3 DNA
-	many	14	TRBV15	TRBJ1-5	CATSRDFGNQPQHF	TGTGCCACCAGCAGAGATTTTGGGAATCAGCCCCAGCATTTT
TRBD2	many	15	TRBV20-1	TRBJ2-2	CSASPAGGRTGELFF	TGCAGTGCTAGCCCAGCGGGGGGGCGAACCGGGGAGCTGTTTTTT
-	-	17	TRBV4-3	TRBJ1-1	CASSQDLVSRVNTEAFF	TGCGCCAGCAGCCAAGATCTGGTTTCCAGGGTGAACACTGAAGCTTTCTTT
-	medium-sized	14	TRBV24-1	TRBJ2-3	CATSDSTSTDTQYF	TGTGCCACCAGTGATTCGACCTCCACAGATACGCAGTATTTT
-	many	14	TRBV7-9	TRBJ1-1	CASSLFGGDTEAFF	TGTGCCAGCAGCTTATTTGGGGGAGATACTGAAGCTTTCTTT
-	many	14	TRBV7-3	TRBJ2-3	CASSSDRNTDTQYF	TGTGCCAGCAGCTCCGACAGGAACACAGATACGCAGTATTTT
-	few	14	TRBV20-1	TRBJ1-2	CSARDIAGKDGYTF	TGCAGTGCTAGAGATATAGCAGGGAAGGATGGCTACACCTTC
-	few	14	TRBV28	TRBJ1-1	CASSLGGQGTEAFF	TGTGCCAGCAGTTTAGGGGGGCAGGGCACTGAAGCTTTCTTT
TRBD2	-	15	TRBV6-5	TRBJ2-7	CASSQGLANSYEQYF	TGTGCCAGCAGTCAGGGACTAGCGAACTCCTACGAGCAGTACTTC
TRBD1	many	15	TRBV20-1	TRBJ2-5	CSARTGGEGQETQYF	TGCAGTGCCCGCACAGGGGGAGAGGGCCAAGAGACCCAGTACTTC
-	-	14	TRBV7-2	TRBJ2-7	CASSPQGHIYEQYF	TGTGCCAGCAGCCCACAGGGTCACATCTACGAGCAGTACTTC
-	-	15	TRBV28	TRBJ1-5	CASSLWRLSNQPQHF	TGTGCCAGCAGTTTATGGAGACTTAGCAATCAGCCCCAGCATTTT
-	-	14	TRBV6-5	TRBJ1-1	CASSWTEMNTEAFF	TGTGCCAGCAGTTGGACGGAAATGAACACTGAAGCTTTCTTT
TRBD2	few	15	TRBV27	TRBJ2-7	CASSSRRGGGNEQYF	TGTGCCAGCAGTTCCCGGCGGGGGGGCGGAAACGAGCAGTACTTC
TRBD2	-	15	TRBV7-2	TRBJ2-1	CASSAWTSGYNEQFF	TGTGCCAGCAGCGCCTGGACTAGCGGTTACAATGAGCAGTTCTTC
TRBD1	-	15	TRBV20-1	TRBJ1-1	CSARENRGRRTEAFF	TGCAGTGCTAGAGAGAACAGGGGGCGAAGAACTGAAGCTTTCTTT
-	many	15	TRBV6-2/TRBV6-3	TRBJ2-1	CASAPLADSYNEQFF	TGTGCCAGCGCCCCCTTAGCGGATTCCTACAATGAGCAGTTCTTC
TRBD2	medium-sized	15	TRBV10-3	TRBJ2-1	CAISASGNSYNEQFF	TGTGCCATCAGTGCAAGCGGGAACTCCTACAATGAGCAGTTCTTC